This passage covers 28 T cell receptor beta chains from one sample sequenced in a study of cytomegalovirus exposure and HLA in healthy donors. Both 60 Vbeta primers and 13 Jbeta primers went into the PCR. The data were produced by immunoSEQ multiplex PCR, yet TCRdb's version contains in-frame clones alone and is incomplete. Among under 130,000 clones, 65% were seen once, and the ten largest hold around 3.9%. Sequencing used PBMCs. All receptors derive from a man aged 30 to 39 in good health and CMV-seropositive.

CDR3 residues: CASSPPGGNQPQHF. The CDR3 nucleotides read TGTGCCAGCTCACCACCGGGGGGGAATCAGCCCCAGCATTTT. This chain links TRBV18 with TRBJ1-5; tentatively, D is TRBD1 (5 bases). This CDR3 has 14 amino acids. Trimming took off 0 bases at V and 4 bases at J, with 7 bases between the two ends. Germline CDR1 reads KGHSH; CDR2 reads LQKENI.

This clone was seen once. This sequence joins TRBV2 and TRBJ1-3, with a weak D call TRBD1 (5 bases). Germline V CDR1 and CDR2: SNHLY, FYNNEI. This CDR3 comprises 16 residues. Trimming took off 0 bases at V and 2 bases at J, with 11 bases between the two ends. CDR3 loop: CASSEARGFTGNTIYF. The CDR3 DNA reads as TGTGCCAGCAGTGAAGCGCGGGGGTTTACTGGAAACACCATATATTTT.

This clone was seen a few times. The identical CDR3 is also encoded by other nucleotide sequences in the sample. The genes are TRBV5-6 and TRBJ1-2, with D tentatively TRBD1 (6 bases). This CDR3 comprises 13 residues. V was trimmed by 2 bases and J by 2 bases, leaving 7 bases between them. CDR1 is SGHDT and CDR2 is YYEEEE in the germline V gene. CDR3 nucleotides: TGTGCCAGCAGCTTAGGACAGAACTATGGCTACACCTTC. It is translated as CASSLGQNYGYTF.

The CDR3 region has the DNA TGTGCCAGCAGTGACGAGGTAACTGAAGCTTTCTTT. It codes for CASSDEVTEAFF. The chain uses TRBV6-5 and TRBJ1-1; no clear D. Germline V CDR1 and CDR2: MNHEY, SVGAGI. The CDR3 length is 12 residues. V was cut by 5 bases and J by 5 bases, with 9 bases left in between.

This chain joins TRBV19 and TRBJ1-1; 7 positions agree with TRBD1. With 6 bases clipped from V and 4 bases from J, the junction kept 5 bases outside the gene matches. Germline V CDR1 and CDR2: LNHDA, SQIVND (reference sequence). This CDR3 has 13 residues. CDR3 in DNA: TGTGCCAGTAGGTATACAGGGGTCACTGAAGCTTTCTTT. Translating gives CASRYTGVTEAFF.

The rearrangement joins TRBV4-1 to TRBJ1-6; D not certain. CDR1 is MGHRA and CDR2 is YSYEKL in the germline V gene. The CDR3 is made up of 16 amino acids. The V gene lost 0 bases and the J gene lost 0 bases, with 6 bases spanning the gap. CDR3 region: CASSQDGSSYNSPLHF. In DNA, the CDR3 is TGCGCCAGCAGCCAAGATGGGAGCTCCTATAATTCACCCCTCCACTTT.

This chain uses TRBV5-1 with TRBJ2-1, with 7 bases that match TRBD1. The CDR3 runs to 15 residues. Germline assignment: CDR1 SGHRS and CDR2 YFSETQ. V shed 4 bases, J shed 4 bases, and the junction held 8 bases outside the gene matches. The CDR3 nucleotides read TGCGCCAGCAGCGCAGCAGGGGGTAGGTACAATGAGCAGTTCTTC. Its translation: CASSAAGGRYNEQFF.

CDR3: CASSNEQDRGPYGYTF. Here the CDR3 DNA reads TGCGCCAGCAGCAACGAACAGGACAGGGGACCCTATGGCTACACCTTC. This chain uses TRBV5-1 with TRBJ1-2, with 9 nucleotides matching TRBD1. Germline V gene data show CDR1 as SGHRS and CDR2 as YFSETQ. V trimming: 4 bases; J trimming: 4 bases; junction bases outside the gene matches: 11. The CDR3 contains 16 residues.

The chain couples TRBV2 to TRBJ2-5; 8 positions agree with TRBD1. CDR1 is SNHLY and CDR2 is FYNNEI in the germline V gene. The CDR3 has 14 amino acids. V lost 7 bases, J lost 5 bases, and 9 bases stayed unmatched. The CDR3 DNA reads as TGTGCCAGCAAGGAGGACAGGGTCTTGGAGACCCAGTACTTC. This sequence encodes CASKEDRVLETQYF. The whole variable domain, remainder taken from reference TRBV2 and TRBJ2-5, is EPEVTQTPSHQVTQMGQEVILRCVPISNHLYFYWYRQILGQKVEFLVSFYNNEISEKSEIFDDQFSVERPDGSNFTLKIRSTKLEDSAMYFCASKEDRVLETQYFGPGTRLLVL.

The J gene is TRBJ1-4, the V gene TRBV6-6; the D gene is possibly TRBD1 (5 bases). The V end lost 6 bases, the J end lost 8 bases, and 13 bases lay between the germline ends. This CDR3 spans 13 amino acids. CDR1 MNHNY and CDR2 SVGAGI come from the germline V gene (reference sequence). The CDR3 DNA follows: TGTGCCAGCAGCGGGGCCGGGAGGGAAAAACTGTTTTTT. This codes for CASSGAGREKLFF.

This clone was seen a handful of times. The rearrangement uses TRBV5-4 and TRBJ2-7; 9 nucleotides match TRBD1. The CDR3 is made up of 13 amino acids. Trimming at V came to 4 bases and at J to 5 bases, leaving 4 bases not matched to a gene. The germline V gene encodes CDR1 SGHNT and CDR2 YYREEE (reference sequence). CDR3 nucleotides: TGTGCCAGCAGCCTAACAGGGGGCGACGAGCAGTACTTC. The encoded protein is CASSLTGGDEQYF.

This chain connects TRBV5-1 to TRBJ1-2; D gene ambiguous. Per germline, CDR1 SGHRS and CDR2 YFSETQ. The CDR3 runs 14 residues. Trimming removed 4 bases from V and 5 bases from J, with 15 bases in between. This CDR3 is CASSPSSGIYGYTF. The CDR3 DNA sequence: TGCGCCAGCAGCCCCAGTTCCGGGATATATGGCTACACCTTC.

This chain connects TRBV5-6 to TRBJ2-3; a weak D match, TRBD1 (5 bases). The V and J ends lost 2 bases and 3 bases respectively, with 10 bases between them. Germline CDR1 is SGHDT and CDR2 is YYEEEE. CDR3 length: 14 amino acids. The CDR3 region has the DNA TGTGCCAGCAGCTTAAGGGGATTAACAGATACGCAGTATTTT. This translates into CASSLRGLTDTQYF.

The chain links TRBV7-2 to TRBJ2-5, with a possible D match to TRBD1 (6 bases). CDR1 is SGHTA, CDR2 FQGNSA, per germline. The CDR3 has 15 amino acids. Trimming shortened V by 4 bases and J by 1 base, and 13 bases separated the two germline ends. The CDR3 reads CASSSTGYFQETQYF. In nucleotides, the CDR3 is TGTGCCAGCAGCTCGACAGGATACTTCCAAGAGACCCAGTACTTC.

This chain joins TRBV4-1 and TRBJ1-1, with D possibly matching TRBD1 (6 bases). Germline-derived CDR1 and CDR2 are MGHRA and YSYEKL. The CDR3 consists of 15 residues. Between the trimmed V and J ends, which lost 4 bases and 4 bases, there was a span of 16 bases. The CDR3 bases are TGCGCCAGCAGCCTAGCAACAGGGAAGAGCACTGAAGCTTTCTTT. Translated: CASSLATGKSTEAFF.

The chain couples TRBV28 to TRBJ1-3, with TRBD1 matching over 12 bases. The junction had 5 bases not matched to a gene; V was cut back by 10 bases and J by 4 bases. The CDR3 is made up of 14 amino acids. Per germline, CDR1 MDHEN and CDR2 SYDVKM. CDR3 nucleotides: TGTGCCACACGGGACAGGGGGCCAGGAAACACCATATATTTT. Its protein is CATRDRGPGNTIYF.

The rearrangement links TRBV6-1 to TRBJ2-7; D is ambiguous. CDR1 is MNHNS, CDR2 SASEGT, per germline. The CDR3 spans 14 residues. The ends were cut back, 9 bases at V and 1 base at J, with 16 bases in the middle. The CDR3 DNA reads as TGTGCCAGTGAGGCCAGCTATACTTCCTACGAGCAGTACTTC. This gives the protein CASEASYTSYEQYF.

Comment on this clone: At one end the junction does not follow the germline gene, possibly because of a read error. The rearrangement links TRBV7-7 to TRBJ2-7, with TRBD1 matching over 8 bases. The CDR3 runs to 14 residues. Germline V gene sequence: CDR1 SSHAT, CDR2 FNYEAQ (reference sequence). This CDR3 reads CASSLGTGPYEQYF. For the CDR3, the DNA is TGTGCTAGCAGCTTGGGGACAGGCCCCTACGAGCAGTACTTC.

The J gene is TRBJ1-2, the V gene TRBV29-1; 8 nucleotides line up with TRBD1. The CDR3 sequence is 14 residues long. The ends lost 5 bases at V and 2 bases at J; junction bases unmatched: 7. Germline CDR1 and CDR2: SQVTM and ANQGSEA. The DNA of the CDR3 is TGCAGCGTTCCCTGGACAGGGACAAACTATGGCTACACCTTC. The encoded protein is CSVPWTGTNYGYTF. Full variable domain (missing parts from reference TRBV29-1 and TRBJ1-2): SAVISQKPSRDICQRGTSLTIQCQVDSQVTMMFWYRQQPGQSLTLIATANQGSEATYESGFVIDKFPISRPNLTFSTLTVSNMSPEDSSIYLCSVPWTGTNYGYTFGSGTRLTVV.

The chain recombines TRBV4-1 with TRBJ1-1; D gene uncertain. There are 13 residues in the CDR3. Trimming stripped 1 base from V and 5 bases from J, with 8 bases between. The V gene's germline CDR1 is MGHRA and CDR2 YSYEKL. The DNA of the CDR3 is TGCGCCAGCAGCCAAGCTTCGGGGACTGAAGCTTTCTTT. Its protein product is CASSQASGTEAFF.

The gene calls are TRBV6-6 and TRBJ2-2; no firm D call. From germline, CDR1 is MNHNY and CDR2 SVGAGI (reference sequence). The V gene lost 5 bases and the J gene lost 5 bases, with 6 bases spanning the gap. The CDR3 extends over 12 amino acids. CDR3 sequence: CASSPSTGELFF. The CDR3 coding sequence is TGTGCCAGCAGTCCCTCTACCGGGGAGCTGTTTTTT.

This clone was counted only a few times. The J gene is TRBJ2-5, the V gene TRBV5-1; D is uncertain. In germline, CDR1 is SGHRS, CDR2 YFSETQ. There are 13 residues in the CDR3. Deletions cut 4 bases from V and 4 bases from J, with 11 bases between. CDR3 region: CASSIERRETQYF. For the CDR3, the DNA is TGCGCCAGCAGCATAGAGAGGCGAGAGACCCAGTACTTC.

The chain recombines TRBV7-9 with TRBJ1-2, with D hard to call. V was cut by 6 bases and J by 8 bases, with 13 bases left in between. The CDR3 has 12 residues. Germline loops: CDR1 SEHNR, CDR2 FQNEAQ (reference sequence). The CDR3 region is CASRGRREGYTF. In DNA, the CDR3 is TGTGCCAGCAGAGGAAGACGGGAGGGCTACACCTTC.

The V gene is TRBV5-3, the J gene TRBJ2-3, with 10 bases aligning to TRBD2. TRBV5-3 is placed among ORFs of uncertain function. Trimming cost V 6 bases and J 2 bases; bases outside gene matches: 3. This CDR3 has 14 amino acids. CDR3 sequence: CARTLAGHTDTQYF. CDR3 DNA sequence: TGTGCCAGAACACTAGCGGGGCACACAGATACGCAGTATTTT.

This clone was picked up a small number of times. J is TRBJ2-1 and V is TRBV7-9; 7 bases line up with TRBD2. The CDR3 consists of 16 residues. CDR1 SEHNR and CDR2 FQNEAQ come from the germline V gene (reference sequence). V shed 1 base, J shed 4 bases, and the junction held 7 bases outside the gene matches. The CDR3 loop reads CASSLGLSGPYNEQFF. The CDR3 bases are TGTGCCAGCAGCTTAGGTCTTAGCGGGCCTTACAATGAGCAGTTCTTC.

This clone came up once. The rearrangement uses TRBV2 and TRBJ1-5, with D possibly being TRBD1 (5 bases). CDR1 and CDR2 from the germline V gene are SNHLY and FYNNEI. Trimming removed 8 bases from V and 7 bases from J, with 12 bases in between. The CDR3 is 12 amino acids. The CDR3 nucleotides are TGTGCCAGCCGCGGGGGTTTGCAGCCCCAGCATTTT. It yields the protein CASRGGLQPQHF.

The genes are TRBV19 and TRBJ2-1; D possibly corresponds to TRBD2 (7 bases). The CDR3 runs 13 residues. Germline V gene sequence: CDR1 LNHDA, CDR2 SQIVND (reference sequence). The V and J ends lost 4 bases and 9 bases respectively, with 13 bases between them. CDR3 DNA sequence: TGTGCCAGTAGTAAACAGGGCGGGGGTGAGCAGTTCTTC. Its translation is CASSKQGGGEQFF.

This chain uses TRBV5-8 with TRBJ1-4, with D possibly TRBD1 on 6 matching bases. The CDR3 is made up of 14 amino acids. Trimming shortened V by 0 bases and J by 8 bases, and 11 bases separated the two germline ends. From germline, CDR1 is SGHTS and CDR2 YDEGEE. The DNA for the CDR3 is TGTGCCAGCAGCTTGGTAGGGGGGGAAGAAAAACTGTTTTTT. It yields the protein CASSLVGGEEKLFF.